One sample yielded the 7 T cell receptor beta chains listed below, sequenced in a study of graft-versus-host responses after intestinal transplantation. Sequencing was performed with immunoSEQ multiplex PCR; in TCRdb, only in-frame clones are kept and a portion is missing. The table lists about 82,000 clones, roughly 91% of them singletons. No antigens are known for them. Specimen: unstimulated CD4+ T cells sorted from spleen or lymph node cells, collected before intestinal transplant. The receptors shown here come from a human donor who received an intestinal transplant.

In its sample, this clone was seen once. The V call is TRBV6-1, the J call TRBJ2-1; maybe TRBD1 (5 bases). V lost 0 bases to trimming and J lost 4 bases, with 7 bases between them. The CDR3 is made up of 14 amino acids. Germline V CDR1 and CDR2: MNHNS, SASEGT. CDR3: CASSEAGLYNEQFF. As DNA, the CDR3 is TGTGCCAGCAGTGAAGCGGGGCTTTACAATGAGCAGTTCTTC.

This chain links TRBV19 with TRBJ1-1; 8 bases line up with TRBD1. CDR1 and CDR2 (germline): LNHDA, SQIVND (reference sequence). This CDR3 spans 15 amino acids. Trimming at V came to 6 bases and at J to 0 bases, leaving 6 bases not matched to a gene. The CDR3 region has the DNA TGTGCCAGTAGCCCGGGACAGGAAGTGAACACTGAAGCTTTCTTT. It specifies CASSPGQEVNTEAFF.

The count of this clone is one. This chain connects TRBV4-3 to TRBJ1-2; 8 nucleotides line up with TRBD1. Germline V gene sequence: CDR1 LGHNA, CDR2 YSLEER. With V trimmed by 8 bases and J by 7 bases, 15 bases remained unmatched. The CDR3 spans 15 residues. The chain's CDR3 is CASSPQEAGGLGYTF. The CDR3, as DNA: TGCGCCAGCTCGCCACAAGAGGCAGGGGGCCTTGGCTACACCTTC.

This rearrangement joins TRBV4-3 to TRBJ1-1; 8 bases match TRBD1. The CDR3 covers 15 residues. V lost 3 bases and J lost 4; bases outside the gene matches: 7. Germline CDR1 and CDR2: LGHNA and YSLEER. The chain's CDR3 is CASSHADRDGTEAFF. The CDR3 DNA is TGCGCCAGCAGCCACGCGGACAGGGACGGCACTGAAGCTTTCTTT.

V and J are TRBV7-2 and TRBJ2-5, with D tentatively TRBD2 (6 bases). Trimming stripped 6 bases from V and 4 bases from J, with 15 bases between. The CDR3 is 14 residues long. Germline-derived CDR1 and CDR2 are SGHTA and FQGNSA. The DNA of the CDR3 is TGTGCCAGCAGTTCCCTGCGGGGACGAGAGACCCAGTACTTC. Its protein product is CASSSLRGRETQYF. Full variable domain (rest looked up from reference TRBV7-2 and TRBJ2-5): GAGVSQSPSNKVTEKGKDVELRCDPISGHTALYWYRQSLGQGLEFLIYFQGNSAPDKSGLPSDRFSAERTGGSVSTLTIQRTQQEDSAVYLCASSSLRGRETQYFGPGTRLLVL.

In this sample, this clone turned up once. This chain connects TRBV7-2 to TRBJ2-7; tentatively, D is TRBD1 (6 bases). Trimming took 1 base from V and 2 from J, leaving 12 bases between them. Germline V lookup: CDR1 SGHTA, CDR2 FQGNSA. The CDR3 runs to 15 residues. CDR3 protein: CASSLDAGATYEQYF. Written as DNA, the CDR3 is TGTGCCAGCAGCTTAGACGCAGGGGCTACCTACGAGCAGTACTTC.

The chain combines TRBV13 with TRBJ2-2; D perhaps matches TRBD1 (6 bases). V lost 7 bases and J 2 bases, leaving 23 bases between the germline ends. CDR1 is PRHDT, CDR2 FYEKMQ, per germline (reference sequence). This CDR3 has 18 amino acids. The DNA of the CDR3 is TGTGCCAGCACCCCGAACTATTATCAGGGGTTCAACACCGGGGAGCTGTTTTTT. This sequence encodes CASTPNYYQGFNTGELFF.